This T cell receptor (beta chain) was captured by sequencing in a study of CD8 T cells in Susac syndrome. The CDR3 is 16 amino acids. V lost 2 bases, J lost 0 bases, and 4 bases stayed unmatched. Germline V gene data show CDR1 as LGHDT and CDR2 as YNNKEL (reference sequence). In blood CD8+ and CD4+ T cells, TCR beta underwent sequencing. Reverse transcription of roughly 0.5 to 1 ug RNA was performed with random hexamers. In TCRdb, the immunoSEQ multiplex PCR reads were re-called with MiXCR into one record per CDR3 protein. The sample shows about 90,000 distinct CDR3 sequences, roughly 91% of them seen only once.

This TCR came from a human donor in good health. The sample was CD8+ T cells from PBMCs. The chain joins TRBV3-1 to TRBJ2-1; 7 bases match TRBD2. CDR3 DNA sequence: TGTGCCAGCAGCCAAAGCGCGGGGGTCTCCTACAATGAGCAGTTCTTC. Amino acids: CASSQSAGVSYNEQFF.